These 10 T cell receptor beta chains originate from one sample sequenced in a study of cytomegalovirus exposure and HLA in healthy donors. The PCR made use of 60 Vbeta and 13 Jbeta primers. TCRdb's table, derived via immunoSEQ multiplex PCR, lists solely in-frame clones and lacks some. Of 170,000 or so clones in the sample, 83% were seen once. The sample taken for sequencing was PBMCs. All receptors come from a man between 50 and 59 years old in good health and CMV-seronegative.

This clone was observed a single time. V gene TRBV6-1 combines with J gene TRBJ1-5, with unresolved D. The CDR3 covers 16 residues. The germline V and J ends were trimmed by 3 bases and 1 base, with 13 bases remaining between them. The germline gives CDR1 MNHNS, CDR2 SASEGT. CDR3 in amino acids: CASSELSGISNQPQHF. The CDR3 bases are TGTGCCAGCAGTGAGTTATCAGGTATCAGCAATCAGCCCCAGCATTTT.

The rearrangement uses TRBV7-2 and TRBJ2-3, with D perhaps matching TRBD2 (5 bases). Trimming took 1 base from V and 4 from J, leaving 12 bases between them. Germline V gene data show CDR1 as SGHTA and CDR2 as FQGNSA. This CDR3 has 15 amino acids. CDR3 nucleotide sequence: TGTGCCAGCAGCTTAGGGTCCGGGGAACCAGATACGCAGTATTTT. It translates to CASSLGSGEPDTQYF.

This rearrangement joins TRBV7-3 to TRBJ1-6; no firm D call. Trimming took 2 bases from V and 10 from J, leaving 9 bases between them. Germline assignment: CDR1 SGHTA and CDR2 FQGTGA. CDR3 size: 13 residues. The DNA of the CDR3 is TGTGCCAGCAGCTTAGATTTGAGATCACCCCTCCACTTT. Translating gives CASSLDLRSPLHF. Filled out from reference TRBV7-3 and TRBJ1-6, the complete variable domain reads GAGVSQTPSNKVTEKGKYVELRCDPISGHTALYWYRQSLGQGPEFLIYFQGTGAADDSGLPNDRFFAVRPEGSVSTLKIQRTERGDSAVYLCASSLDLRSPLHFGNGTRLTVT.

The table lists this clone with a few counts. The CDR3 region is CAWSRVDEKLFF. DNA for the CDR3: TGTGCCTGGAGCAGGGTGGATGAAAAACTGTTTTTT. The chain carries TRBV30 and TRBJ1-4; D may be TRBD1 (5 bases). From germline, CDR1 is GTSNPN and CDR2 SVGIG (reference sequence). The CDR3 is made up of 12 amino acids. The V end lost 3 bases, the J end lost 6 bases, and 8 bases lay between the germline ends.

This clone was observed once. This chain connects TRBV14 to TRBJ2-1; TRBD2 agrees at 15 bases. Germline V gene data show CDR1 as SGHDN and CDR2 as FVKESK. This CDR3 has 18 residues. V was clipped by 0 bases and J by 3 bases; unmatched bases: 3. CDR3 in DNA: TGTGCCAGCAGCCAAGAAGGACTAGCGGGAGGGCGCTACAATGAGCAGTTCTTC. Amino acids: CASSQEGLAGGRYNEQFF.

This clone was observed once. This chain links TRBV7-2 with TRBJ1-5, with 8 nucleotides matching TRBD1. CDR1 and CDR2 from the germline V gene are SGHTA and FQGNSA. Germline trimming cut 5 bases from V and 2 bases from J; bases unmatched to any gene: 11. The CDR3 is 17 amino acids. This CDR3 reads CASSRTGSNLGNQPQHF. In nucleotides, the CDR3 is TGTGCCAGCAGCCGGACAGGGAGTAATTTGGGCAATCAGCCCCAGCATTTT. The complete variable domain, with remaining parts taken from reference TRBV7-2 and TRBJ1-5, reads GAGVSQSPSNKVTEKGKDVELRCDPISGHTALYWYRQSLGQGLEFLIYFQGNSAPDKSGLPSDRFSAERTGGSVSTLTIQRTQQEDSAVYLCASSRTGSNLGNQPQHFGDGTRLSIL.

V usage is TRBV6-1 and J usage is TRBJ2-2; possibly TRBD1 for D (6 bases). Germline lookup yields CDR1 MNHNS and CDR2 SASEGT. The CDR3 totals 15 residues. Deletions cut 7 bases from V and 5 bases from J, with 17 bases between. CDR3 amino acids: CASTKSQGWTGELFF. The CDR3 nucleotides read TGTGCCAGCACCAAAAGCCAGGGGTGGACCGGGGAGCTGTTTTTT.

J is TRBJ2-7 and V is TRBV28, with D possibly matching TRBD2 (7 bases). From germline, CDR1 is MDHEN and CDR2 SYDVKM. This CDR3 is built from 17 residues. The V end was cut by 4 bases, the J end by 5 bases, with 24 bases between. Written as DNA, the CDR3 is TGTGCCAGCAGTTCCCCTGGGGGGGGGCAGGGGCGCCACGAGCAGTACTTC. Translating gives CASSSPGGGQGRHEQYF.

The chain employs TRBV5-4 and TRBJ1-5; D ambiguous. Trimming took off 0 bases at V and 7 bases at J, with 11 bases between the two ends. The CDR3 has 14 residues. Looked up from germline, CDR1 is SGHNT and CDR2 is YYREEE (reference sequence). Written as DNA, the CDR3 is TGTGCCAGCAGCTTGGCGGGGTTTGACCAGCCCCAGCATTTT. This encodes CASSLAGFDQPQHF.

The rearrangement joins TRBV28 to TRBJ1-2, with 7 bases fitting TRBD1. V lost 6 bases and J lost 5; bases outside the gene matches: 9. Germline V lookup: CDR1 MDHEN, CDR2 SYDVKM. The CDR3 is 14 amino acids. This CDR3 reads CASSEQGSGYGYTF. Written as DNA, the CDR3 is TGTGCCAGCAGCGAACAGGGGTCGGGGTATGGCTACACCTTC.